The T cell receptor (beta chain) under discussion was sequenced for a study of blood T cell repertoires in COVID-19 (dated by TCRdb to 2019 to 2021). Describing the broader study: Samples covering the acute and convalescent phases of COVID-19 were provided by collaborators in the United States, Italy and Spain. The material from the prospective study consisted of cDNA or gDNA derived from T cells, B-cell-depleted T cells, or PBMCs. Subjects who had been exposed to COVID-19, were actively infected with it, or had recovered from it provided the deeply sampled blood TCRbeta repertoires that made up the dataset. The repertoires were made available in a free public database intended to serve as a resource for research on the immune response to SARS-CoV-2. Samples were obtained from the ongoing ImmuneRACE study (first 160 participants) and from approximately 1,200 subjects provided by 6 global collaborators. The sample metadata nearly always contained a de-identified subject ID, COVID-19 status, age in years and sex. Where HLA class I and class II types were available, the types were taken from metadata supplied by the sample provider, not from assay-based typing.

Whole blood was collected in K2EDTA tubes by collaborating institutions according to the institutions' own protocols. For TCRbeta analysis, collaborators shipped samples as frozen whole blood, isolated PBMCs, or DNA extracted from either of those sample types. From the germline V gene, CDR1 is SGHVS and CDR2 is FNYEAQ. Its CDR3 holds 18 amino acids, cysteine through phenylalanine. Only CDR3 DNA is held: 54 bases, read in frame from base 1. Trimming removed 1 base from V and 7 bases from J; the gene matches leave 13 bases unexplained. Results the study describes overall, beyond this receptor: The quantity of clinical and demographic metadata differed by source and by participant and was supplied without curation.

Concerning this clone: The target of this receptor is not known. Per-base qualities were not stored, and no clone one base away is much larger.

The immunoSEQ Assay, a bias-controlled multiplex PCR, was used to amplify TCRbeta CDR3 regions from genomic DNA. The authors' analysis ran thus. The number of nucleated cells in each sample was estimated from the amplification of reference gene primers within the assay. To quantify the absolute abundance of each unique TCRbeta CDR3 rearrangement, sequence reads were collapsed and filtered. For each sample, productive Simpson clonality was calculated by taking the square root of Simpson's diversity index across productive rearrangements. Not all clones reach the TCRdb copy of this immuneACCESS table, which keeps in-frame sequences only. Checked studies attribute under half of the gap to unresolved V genes and leave the rest unexplained. Clonal size and the V and J genes are those of that table, whereas D and trimming came from the DNA. The sample yields over 40,000 clones; 86% were counted once. Roughly 14% of the sample comes from the top ten.

Sequencing was performed on peripheral blood. This TCR derives from a human donor in a cohort sampled during active COVID-19. Recombination connected TRBV7-6 to TRBJ1-6; a stretch of 7 junction bases matches TRBD1. CDR3 region: CASSLGVTGSSGNSPLHF. The nucleotides are TGTGCCAGCAGCTTAGGGGTGACAGGGTCATCGGGGAATTCACCCCTCCACTTT.